Sequencing of this T cell receptor beta chain was carried out in a study of CD8 T cells in Susac syndrome (dated by TCRdb to the late 2010s). As for the study more broadly: The study used repertoire sequencing to test whether antigen drove CD8+ T cell activation and differentiation in Susac syndrome. The study compared CD8+ T cell repertoire clonality among 11 to 12 healthy donors, 14 Susac syndrome patients and fewer than 19 multiple sclerosis patients.

CDR1 and CDR2 are drawn from the germline V gene: SGHRS, YFSETQ. V is cut back by 4 bases and J by 6 bases, with 7 bases in the junction unmatched. The CDR3, cysteine through phenylalanine, is 13 amino acids long. Only the CDR3 part of the read is kept: 39 bases, read in frame from the first base. Comment on this clonotype: What this receptor recognizes is not known. Base qualities were left out, and no much larger clone turns up one base away.

The research as a whole found: The TCR sequencing and HLA analysis was acknowledged to have included a relatively small number of individuals.

RNA was extracted using the RNeasy kit, and about 0.45 to 1 microgram was reverse transcribed with random hexamers. TCR beta CDR3 regions were amplified with the immunoSEQ multiplex PCR assay covering 54 Vbeta and 13 Jbeta segments. PCR amplification bias was corrected by using a synthetic template baseline for primer optimization and computational correction. As for the authors' bioinformatics: Reads were annotated to V, D and J genes according to IMGT and were analyzed with immunoSEQ Analyzer, with only productive sequences retained. Clonality was calculated as one minus the Shannon entropy normalized by log2 of the number of productive unique sequences. Public and private clones were assessed among the 100 most prevalent clones of each patient and control. A clone was defined as Susac-specific if it was absent from the healthy and MS cohorts, from about 1,100 published viral clones and from other ImmuneACCESS disease sequences. In TCRdb, the public reads were trimmed at Q25 with fastp and aligned with MiXCR, with productive beta chains retained. Rows merge per CDR3 protein into single entries with the most common DNA and genes. None of the V and J calls come from the authors' own analysis; TCRdb made them. This sample comprises a few hundred thousand distinct CDR3 sequences, around nine tenths of them detected only once. The top ten clones comprise approximately 0.2% of the sample.

Peripheral blood CD8+ and CD4+ T cells from healthy donors, Susac syndrome patients and multiple sclerosis patients were profiled by high-throughput TCR beta sequencing. The multiple sclerosis controls were treatment-naive patients who had stable or active relapsing-remitting disease and met the revised McDonald criteria. Bulk CD8+ and CD4+ T cells were purified by magnetic negative isolation, whereas CD8+ TEMRA cells were enriched by FACS. Blood was collected in EDTA tubes and processed within 24 hours, with PBMCs isolated through density gradient centrifugation. PBMCs intended for TCR sequencing were cryopreserved in liquid nitrogen and thawed later in a water bath at 37 degrees C. The sorted or isolated CD4+, CD8+ and CD8+ TEMRA cells reached a purity of at least 90%.

This chain joins TRBV5-1 to TRBJ2-7, and 7 bases in between align with TRBD2. The sequence derives from a human donor with multiple sclerosis. The sample taken for sequencing was CD8+ T cells from PBMCs. The nucleotide sequence reads TGCGCCAGCAGCGGCTCGGGAGGTCGCGAGCAGTACTTC. Translated, it reads CASSGSGGREQYF.